This T cell receptor beta chain is from a study of cytomegalovirus exposure and HLA in healthy donors. About the research overall: HLA-typed donors were the source of about 85 million unique TCRs, which an early data release held.

Germline CDR1 and CDR2: LGHNA and YNFKEQ. This CDR3 spans 13 amino acids. Trimming left V 2 bases short and J 3 bases short, with 5 bases between. PCR was performed using 60 Vbeta and 13 Jbeta primers. Sequenced by immunoSEQ multiplex PCR; TCRdb stores in-frame clones only, minus some. This sample carries 200,000 to 250,000 clones, 70% to 85% of them seen once, and the ten largest clones take 3.8%. This clone was picked up a small number of times. Its specificity is not known. Study-level results: It was reported that the classifier diagnosed cytomegalovirus status with high specificity and sensitivity in both the original and validation cohorts. As a later analysis revealed, most CMV-associated TCR beta chains appeared HLA-restricted.

The TCR comes from a male donor in good health and CMV-seronegative. Input material: PBMCs. V is TRBV4-2 and J is TRBJ1-5; D gene ambiguous. The CDR3 DNA follows: TGTGCCAGCAGCCAAACCTACAATCAGCCCCAGCATTTT. Its translation is CASSQTYNQPQHF.